This T cell receptor beta chain was documented in a study of breast tumors, draining lymph nodes, adjacent tissues. Study-wide results and limits: That most tumor T cells come from lymph nodes remained unproven.

Axillary draining lymph nodes of breast cancer patients supplied the node samples. TCRdb analysed the multiplex PCR reads with MiXCR anew, one entry per CDR3 protein. The sample holds around 120,000 distinct CDR3 sequences, less than 20% seen once. V was shortened by 4 bases and J by 7 bases, with 8 bases between the two germline ends. Germline lookup yields CDR1 SEHNR and CDR2 FQNEAQ (reference sequence). CDR3 length: 12 amino acids. At least ten counts were recorded for this clonotype. No antigen is known for it. The chain carries TRBV7-9 and TRBJ1-5; D remains ambiguous. This TCR was recovered from a female donor with breast cancer. Some clones in this sample may be carry-over from other donors' samples. Sequencing input: axillary lymph node tissue. CDR3 region: CASSSPGQPQHF. The CDR3 DNA reads TGTGCCAGCAGCTCGCCGGGACAGCCCCAGCATTTT.